One and the same sample provided the 32 T cell receptor beta chains below, sequenced in a study of vaccination effects on CD4 cells after COVID-19. Repertoires were generated with immunoSEQ multiplex PCR, while TCRdb's copy carries only in-frame clones and drops some. The sample contains tens of thousands of clones, around 77% of which appear only once. Using viral peptide pools, the ViraFEST assay grew out antigen-specific CD4+ T cells prior to sequencing. The culture ran for 10 days, and then CD4+ T cells were isolated. Each participant was administered two doses of either the BNT162b2 or the mRNA-1273 vaccine. Their cognate antigens are unknown. The sample was CD4+ T cells from PBMCs cultured with HCoV-OC43 spike peptides, taken after COVID-19 vaccination. Sample subset: HCoV-OC43 spike overlapping peptide pool stimulation. Receptor source: a human donor who received a COVID-19 vaccine.

V usage is TRBV7-2 and J usage is TRBJ1-2; D is unresolved. The V gene's germline CDR1 is SGHTA and CDR2 FQGNSA. This CDR3 region has 13 residues. V was shortened by 2 bases and J by 8 bases, with 12 bases between the two germline ends. The CDR3 nucleotides are TGTGCCAGCAGCTTAATTAGCGGGAGAGGCTACACCTTC. It codes for CASSLISGRGYTF.

J is TRBJ1-2 and V is TRBV19, with D maybe TRBD1 (5 bases). This CDR3 is 17 amino acids long. V lost 6 bases and J 2 bases, leaving 22 bases between the germline ends. Germline V gene sequence: CDR1 LNHDA, CDR2 SQIVND (reference sequence). The CDR3 here is CASRTGSGAGSNYGYTF. CDR3 bases: TGTGCCAGTAGGACGGGATCCGGGGCGGGATCCAACTATGGCTACACCTTC.

The chain employs TRBV30 and TRBJ2-4, with TRBD1 as a possible D gene (5 bases). This CDR3 is 15 amino acids long. Germline CDR1 GTSNPN, CDR2 SVGIG (reference sequence). V was trimmed by 5 bases and J by 1 base, leaving 15 bases between them. The CDR3 DNA reads as TGTGCCTGGTCCATCGTAGGGGTTGCCAAAAACATTCAGTACTTC. The encoded protein is CAWSIVGVAKNIQYF. The full variable domain, completed using reference TRBV30 and TRBJ2-4, is SQTIHQWPATLVQPVGSPLSLECTVEGTSNPNLYWYRQAAGRGLQLLFYSVGIGQISSEVPQNLSASRPQDRQFILSSKKLLLSDSGFYLCAWSIVGVAKNIQYFGAGTRLSVL.

V and J are TRBV6-5 and TRBJ2-3, with D tentatively TRBD1 (6 bases). Per the germline V gene, CDR1 is MNHEY and CDR2 is SVGAGI. The CDR3 covers 15 residues. Trimming left V 5 bases short and J 2 bases short, with 14 bases between. DNA for the CDR3: TGTGCCAGCAGTCCGCCGGACAGAGACACAGATACGCAGTATTTT. Its translation is CASSPPDRDTDTQYF.

V gene TRBV4-1 combines with J gene TRBJ2-5; 8 positions agree with TRBD1. The CDR3 runs to 14 residues. Trimming at V came to 5 bases and at J to 1 base, leaving 3 bases not matched to a gene. CDR1 and CDR2 (germline): MGHRA, YSYEKL. CDR3 in amino acids: CASSTGGPQETQYF. CDR3 DNA: TGCGCCAGCAGCACAGGGGGACCCCAAGAGACCCAGTACTTC.

V usage is TRBV18 and J usage is TRBJ2-5, with D possibly TRBD1 on 6 matching bases. CDR3 length: 13 residues. The V gene lost 1 base and the J gene lost 3 bases, with 6 bases spanning the gap. Germline CDR1 KGHSH, CDR2 LQKENI. DNA for the CDR3: TGTGCCAGCTCACCACGGACAGAAGAGACCCAGTACTTC. Translated, it gives CASSPRTEETQYF.

The chain is built from TRBV10-2 and TRBJ2-7; 8 bases are shared with TRBD1. The V gene end was trimmed by 7 bases and the J gene end by 2 bases; junction bases not matched to a gene: 4. The germline gives CDR1 WSHSY, CDR2 SAAADI. The length of the CDR3 is 13 residues. The CDR3 here is CASTSGGPYEQYV. CDR3 coding DNA: TGCGCCAGCACCTCAGGGGGCCCCTACGAGCAGTACGTC.

The sample holds a few counts of this clone. The V call is TRBV5-1, the J call TRBJ1-5; no clear D. This CDR3 is 14 amino acids long. Germline lookup yields CDR1 SGHRS and CDR2 YFSETQ. Between the trimmed V and J ends, which lost 4 bases and 4 bases, there was a span of 12 bases. As DNA, the CDR3 is TGCGCCAGCAGCGGAGGGCCTAATAATCAGCCCCAGCATTTT. This gives the protein CASSGGPNNQPQHF.

This clone was recorded a few times. The chain couples TRBV28 to TRBJ1-2, with unresolved D. V lost 6 bases and J 5 bases, leaving 7 bases between the germline ends. Per germline, CDR1 MDHEN and CDR2 SYDVKM. The CDR3 runs 11 residues. CDR3 residues: CASRRTYGYTF. The CDR3 coding sequence is TGTGCCAGCAGGCGGACTTATGGCTACACCTTC.

This clone came up a few times. This chain connects TRBV5-1 to TRBJ2-6; D gene ambiguous. CDR1 is SGHRS, CDR2 YFSETQ, per germline. The CDR3 contains 15 residues. V was clipped by 4 bases and J by 4 bases, with 12 bases between them. In DNA, the CDR3 is TGCGCCAGCAGCAGCCTCAGAGAGGGGGCCAACGTCCTGACTTTC. Translating it yields CASSSLREGANVLTF.

The chain carries TRBV3-1 (or the pseudogene TRBV3-2) and TRBJ2-5; 9 nucleotides line up with TRBD1. Germline-derived CDR1 and CDR2 are LGHDT and YNNKEL (reference sequence). The trim removed 4 bases at V and 2 bases at J, leaving 5 bases unmatched. This CDR3 contains 15 residues. Here the CDR3 DNA reads TGTGCCAGCAGCCTAACGACAGGGGGACAAGAGACCCAGTACTTC. Translated, it gives CASSLTTGGQETQYF.

The J gene is TRBJ2-7, the V gene TRBV13; D is unresolved. The CDR3 runs to 13 residues. The V gene's germline CDR1 is PRHDT and CDR2 FYEKMQ (reference sequence). Trimming took 0 bases from V and 3 from J, leaving 6 bases between them. CDR3 in amino acids: CASSLGRSYEQYV. In nucleotides, the CDR3 is TGTGCCAGCAGCTTAGGCCGGAGCTACGAGCAGTACGTC.

CDR3 in DNA: TGCGCCAGCTCGGGCCTCACGGGACTACAAGAGACCCAGTACTTC. The encoded protein is CASSGLTGLQETQYF. The rearrangement joins TRBV5-1 to TRBJ2-5; 7 nucleotides line up with TRBD2. CDR1 and CDR2 from the germline V gene are SGHRS and YFSETQ. The junction had 11 bases not matched to a gene; V was cut back by 7 bases and J by 2 bases. The length of the CDR3 is 15 residues.

The chain uses TRBV2 and TRBJ1-2, with 8 bases aligning to TRBD1. After removal of 6 bases from V and 2 bases from J, the junction contained 5 bases not matched to a gene. Looked up from germline, CDR1 is SNHLY and CDR2 is FYNNEI. The CDR3 is 14 residues long. The CDR3 region is CASSGQGTNYGYTF. The CDR3 DNA reads as TGTGCCAGCAGCGGACAGGGTACAAACTATGGCTACACCTTC.

The chain recombines TRBV7-8 with TRBJ1-5, with a weak D call TRBD1 (6 bases). Germline CDR1 reads SGHVS; CDR2 reads FQNEAQ. There are 18 residues in the CDR3. V lost 5 bases and J lost 2, with 22 bases in between. The CDR3 coding sequence is TGTGCCAGCAGCCACTCAACGGGGGGCAGAAGGGGCAATCAGCCCCAGCATTTT. Its translation: CASSHSTGGRRGNQPQHF.

V usage is TRBV19 and J usage is TRBJ2-6, with D possibly being TRBD1 (5 bases). V was pared by 7 bases and J by 0 bases, with 16 bases between. There are 17 residues in the CDR3. Germline loops: CDR1 LNHDA, CDR2 SQIVND (reference sequence). The CDR3 coding sequence is TGTGCCAGTACCGAGAAAAGGACACCCTCTGGGGCCAACGTCCTGACTTTC. Translation gives CASTEKRTPSGANVLTF.

The rearrangement uses TRBV30 and TRBJ1-2; D gene ambiguous. The CDR3 is 15 amino acids. The V gene lost 0 bases and the J gene lost 2 bases, with 13 bases spanning the gap. CDR1 is GTSNPN and CDR2 is SVGIG in the germline V gene (reference sequence). The CDR3 is CAWSVGRAGNYGYTF. Written as DNA, the CDR3 is TGTGCCTGGAGTGTGGGAAGGGCTGGAAACTATGGCTACACCTTC.

The genes are TRBV4-1 and TRBJ2-7, with D perhaps matching TRBD2 (5 bases). The CDR3 contains 17 residues. The V end lost 1 base, the J end lost 5 bases, and 21 bases lay between the germline ends. Germline values: CDR1 MGHRA, CDR2 YSYEKL. The CDR3 DNA follows: TGCGCCAGCAGCCAAGGGTTCGCCGGGTCCTACGGGAACGAGCAGTACGTC. Amino acid sequence: CASSQGFAGSYGNEQYV.

The V gene is TRBV11-2, the J gene TRBJ1-5; TRBD1 agrees at 7 bases. The CDR3 loop spans 15 amino acids. Germline V gives CDR1 SGHAT, CDR2 FQNNGV. The V gene end was trimmed by 2 bases and the J gene end by 2 bases; junction bases not matched to a gene: 3. CDR3 amino acids: CASSLNGQGNQPQHF. The CDR3 DNA sequence: TGTGCCAGCAGCTTAAATGGACAGGGCAATCAGCCCCAGCATTTT.

The rearrangement joins TRBV28 to TRBJ1-6, with a possible D match to TRBD1 (6 bases). The CDR3 has 13 residues. Germline V CDR1 and CDR2: MDHEN, SYDVKM. V shed 6 bases and J shed 5 bases, with 8 bases lying between them. The CDR3 region has the DNA TGTGCCAGCAGGGACAGTAATAATTCACCCCTCCACTTT. This translates into CASRDSNNSPLHF.

V and J are TRBV19 and TRBJ1-1; 7 bases match TRBD1. CDR1 and CDR2 (germline): LNHDA, SQIVND (reference sequence). The CDR3 contains 15 residues. V lost 5 bases, J lost 0 bases, and 6 bases stayed unmatched. The CDR3 DNA follows: TGTGCCAGTAGTGAGACAGGGCTCATGAACACTGAAGCTTTCTTT. It codes for CASSETGLMNTEAFF.

The rearrangement uses TRBV6-4 and TRBJ1-2, with D possibly being TRBD1 (5 bases). CDR3 length: 14 residues. Germline V gene sequence: CDR1 MRHNA, CDR2 SNTAGT. V was clipped by 2 bases and J by 2 bases, with 9 bases between them. The DNA of the CDR3 is TGTGCCAGCAGTGACGGGCAGGGCAACTATGGCTACACCTTC. This encodes CASSDGQGNYGYTF.

The CDR3 here is CASSYSTGSPKAFF. As DNA, the CDR3 is TGTGCCAGCAGTTACTCCACAGGGTCCCCTAAAGCTTTCTTT. The V and J genes are TRBV6-6 and TRBJ1-1; D possibly corresponds to TRBD1 (6 bases). Germline values: CDR1 MNHNY, CDR2 SVGAGI (reference sequence). V gave up 0 bases and J gave up 9 bases, with 14 bases separating them. This CDR3 has 14 residues.

V gene TRBV6-1 combines with J gene TRBJ2-4, with D possibly being TRBD2 (6 bases). Germline V gene data show CDR1 as MNHNS and CDR2 as SASEGT. CDR3 length: 16 residues. V lost 3 bases to trimming and J lost 6 bases, with 18 bases between them. The CDR3 spells CASSDGATRGINIQYF. CDR3 sequence (DNA): TGTGCCAGCAGTGACGGGGCCACGCGGGGAATAAACATTCAGTACTTC.

The chain carries TRBV19 and TRBJ2-3; D is unclear. Germline V gives CDR1 LNHDA, CDR2 SQIVND (reference sequence). The length of the CDR3 is 11 residues. V was cut by 6 bases and J by 7 bases, with 8 bases left in between. The CDR3 region is CASSTKHTQYF. In nucleotides, the CDR3 is TGTGCCAGTAGCACCAAACATACGCAGTATTTT.

This clone was found once. The CDR3 loop is CASSYIGTWASGYTF. DNA for the CDR3: TGTGCCAGCAGTTACATTGGGACCTGGGCCTCTGGCTACACCTTC. The V call is TRBV6-2 or TRBV6-3, the J call TRBJ1-2; D might be TRBD1 (5 bases). Deletions cut 2 bases from V and 7 bases from J, with 17 bases between. Germline CDR1 MNHEY, CDR2 SVGEGT. The CDR3 is 15 residues long.

This clone was detected only a few times. The chain recombines TRBV18 with TRBJ2-4; D possibly corresponds to TRBD1 (5 bases). Germline V CDR1 and CDR2: KGHSH, LQKENI. The V gene lost 2 bases and the J gene lost 0 bases, with 14 bases spanning the gap. CDR3 length equals 17 residues. The CDR3 is CASSPIGRQLAKNIQYF. For the CDR3, the DNA is TGTGCCAGCTCACCAATCGGGCGACAGTTAGCCAAAAACATTCAGTACTTC.

This sequence joins TRBV3-1 (or the pseudogene TRBV3-2) and TRBJ2-7; TRBD1 matches 8 bases. After removal of 1 base from V and 5 bases from J, the junction contained 4 bases not matched to a gene. The CDR3 is 14 amino acids. From germline, CDR1 is LGHDT and CDR2 YNNKEL (reference sequence). CDR3 sequence: CASSQGSGGHEQYV. The CDR3 DNA follows: TGTGCCAGCAGCCAAGGGTCAGGGGGCCACGAGCAGTACGTC.

The table lists this clone with a count of one. The rearrangement uses TRBV7-2 and TRBJ2-3; TRBD1 might be the D (6 bases). This CDR3 has 13 amino acids. From germline, CDR1 is SGHTA and CDR2 FQGNSA. V was pared by 6 bases and J by 4 bases, with 11 bases between. The CDR3 nucleotides are TGTGCCAGCAGTTCCGGGACATCAGATACGCAGTATTTT. This sequence encodes CASSSGTSDTQYF.

This sequence joins TRBV27 and TRBJ1-1, with a possible D match to TRBD1 (6 bases). The V end lost 4 bases, the J end lost 4 bases, and 19 bases lay between the germline ends. The CDR3 covers 16 residues. The germline CDR1 and CDR2 sequences are MNHEY and SMNVEV (reference sequence). CDR3 nucleotides: TGTGCCAGCAGTTCCTCACTAGGGGGGGGGACCACTGAAGCTTTCTTT. Translated: CASSSSLGGGTTEAFF.

The gene calls are TRBV9 and TRBJ2-1; D tentatively fits TRBD1 or TRBD2 (5 bases each). The germline V gene has CDR1 SGDLS and CDR2 YYNGEE. The CDR3 has 17 residues. The V end was cut by 0 bases, the J end by 7 bases, with 20 bases between. CDR3 in amino acids: CASSVAALGTLGNEQFF. CDR3 DNA: TGTGCCAGCAGCGTAGCCGCCCTTGGGACCTTAGGGAATGAGCAGTTCTTC.

The chain recombines TRBV28 with TRBJ2-3; D gene ambiguous. Germline V gene sequence: CDR1 MDHEN, CDR2 SYDVKM. The CDR3 extends over 13 amino acids. Trimming shortened V by 4 bases and J by 5 bases, and 10 bases separated the two germline ends. Here the CDR3 DNA reads TGTGCCAGCAGTTCCTCCCGAGGAGATACGCAGTATTTT. This translates into CASSSSRGDTQYF.